This T cell receptor (beta chain) stems from a study of neurological immune-mediated disorders. Study-wide results and limits: Neither clinical nor MRI features were associated with the multiple sclerosis repertoire cluster.

Using its own MiXCR run on the 5' RACE reads, TCRdb lists one record per CDR3 protein. This sample has fewer than 80,000 distinct CDR3 sequences, with under 5.5% found just once. This clonotype was seen repeatedly, ten times or more. Its antigen is as yet unknown. The unsorted libraries were made from 2 million PBMCs kept at -80 C. Per the germline V gene, CDR1 is SGHRS and CDR2 is YFSETQ. The CDR3 sequence is 15 residues long. Germline trimming cut 3 bases from V and 5 bases from J; bases unmatched to any gene: 3. This chain uses TRBV5-1 with TRBJ2-2; 11 bases align to TRBD1. The material sequenced was PBMCs. The origin of this receptor is a woman aged 45 to 65 with multiple sclerosis. The DNA for the CDR3 is TGCGCCAGCAGCTCCGGACAGGGGGCGACCGGGGAGCTGTTTTTT. It encodes CASSSGQGATGELFF.